The clone carrying this T cell receptor beta chain was counted many times. Antigen: not known. CDR3 regions were amplified by Arm-PCR using iRepertoire HTBI primers to build TCR beta libraries. Using its own MiXCR run on the multiplex PCR reads, TCRdb lists one record per CDR3 protein. The table lists 530,000 or so distinct CDR3 sequences, approximately 15% of them singletons. These data are taken from a study of regulatory T cells in long-lasting Graves disease. Time point: newly diagnosed GD, antithyroid drugs for less than 3 months. TCR sequences were obtained from RNA taken from PBMCs. Germline CDR1 MNHNS, CDR2 SASEGT. This CDR3 spans 15 amino acids. With V trimmed by 5 bases and J by 2 bases, 8 bases remained unmatched. The study's findings and limits: Favoring TRBV28, TRBJ1-2 and TRBJ2-5 was a feature seen in persistent disease. Analysis covered peripheral blood alone, not thyroid tissue.

The same specimen was also included in a second study, on T cells in Graves' hyperthyroidism and ophthalmopathy.

The sample here was peripheral blood mononuclear cells (PBMCs), taken at new diagnosis, from a patient treated with antithyroid drugs. This chain joins TRBV6-1 and TRBJ2-5; 7 bases map to TRBD1. The source is a man aged 25-40 years with Graves disease. CDR3 in DNA: TGTGCCAGCAGTCCCGGACAGGCCGAACAAGAGACCCAGTACTTC. It codes for CASSPGQAEQETQYF.